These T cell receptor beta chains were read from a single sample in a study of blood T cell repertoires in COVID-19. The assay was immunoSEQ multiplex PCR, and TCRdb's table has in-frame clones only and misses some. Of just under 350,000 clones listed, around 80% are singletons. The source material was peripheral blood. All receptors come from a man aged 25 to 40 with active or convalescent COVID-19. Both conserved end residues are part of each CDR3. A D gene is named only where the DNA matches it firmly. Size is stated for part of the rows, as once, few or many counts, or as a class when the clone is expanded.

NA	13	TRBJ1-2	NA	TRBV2	TGTGCCAGCAGTGAAGCGGAACAGCATCCCTACACCTTC	CASSEAEQHPYTF
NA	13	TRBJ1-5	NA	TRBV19	TGTGCCAGTAGTATAGAGACTGCCCAGCCCCAGCATTTT	CASSIETAQPQHF
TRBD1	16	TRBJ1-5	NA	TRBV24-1	TGTGCCACCAGCGCTCCTAGGGGACAGGGCCCGAAGCCCCAGCATTTT	CATSAPRGQGPKPQHF
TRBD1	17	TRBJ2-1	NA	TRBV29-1	TGCAGCGTTGAACCCCTCCCGGGACAGGGCACCTACAATGAGCAGTTCTTC	CSVEPLPGQGTYNEQFF
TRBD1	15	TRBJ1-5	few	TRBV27	TGTGCCAGCAGCCGACGGACAGGGAGTAATCAGCCCCAGCATTTT	CASSRRTGSNQPQHF
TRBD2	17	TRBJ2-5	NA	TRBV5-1	TGCGCCAGCAGCTTGGGGACTAGCGGGACCACGGGAGAGACCCAGTACTTC	CASSLGTSGTTGETQYF
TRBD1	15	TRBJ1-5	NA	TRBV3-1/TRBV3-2	TGTGCCAGCAGCCACGGACAGGTTAGCAATCAGCCCCAGCATTTT	CASSHGQVSNQPQHF
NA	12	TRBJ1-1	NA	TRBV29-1	TGCAGCGCCGAACAGACGGACACTGAAGCTTTCTTT	CSAEQTDTEAFF
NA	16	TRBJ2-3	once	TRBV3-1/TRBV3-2	TGTGCCAGCAGCCAAGTCTGGAAAGGGAGTGGAGATACGCAGTATTTT	CASSQVWKGSGDTQYF
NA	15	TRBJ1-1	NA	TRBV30	TGTGCCTGGAGTCCTGCGTACAGGGTGAACACTGAAGCTTTCTTT	CAWSPAYRVNTEAFF